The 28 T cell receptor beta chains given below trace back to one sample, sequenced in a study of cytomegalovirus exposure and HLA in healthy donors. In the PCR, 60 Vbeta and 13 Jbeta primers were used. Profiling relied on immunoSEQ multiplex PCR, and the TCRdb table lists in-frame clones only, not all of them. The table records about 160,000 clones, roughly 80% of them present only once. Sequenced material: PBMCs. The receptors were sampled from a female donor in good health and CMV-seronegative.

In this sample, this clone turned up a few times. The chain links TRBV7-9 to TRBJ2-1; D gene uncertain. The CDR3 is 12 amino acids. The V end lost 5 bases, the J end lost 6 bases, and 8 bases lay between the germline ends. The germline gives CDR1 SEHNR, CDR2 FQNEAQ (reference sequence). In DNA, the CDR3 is TGTGCCAGCAGCCCTCGGTTCAATGAGCAGTTCTTC. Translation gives CASSPRFNEQFF. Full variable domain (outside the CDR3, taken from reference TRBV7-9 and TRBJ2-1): DTGVSQNPRHKITKRGQNVTFRCDPISEHNRLYWYRQTLGQGPEFLTYFQNEAQLEKSRLLSDRFSAERPKGSFSTLEIQRTEQGDSAMYLCASSPRFNEQFFGPGTRLTVL.

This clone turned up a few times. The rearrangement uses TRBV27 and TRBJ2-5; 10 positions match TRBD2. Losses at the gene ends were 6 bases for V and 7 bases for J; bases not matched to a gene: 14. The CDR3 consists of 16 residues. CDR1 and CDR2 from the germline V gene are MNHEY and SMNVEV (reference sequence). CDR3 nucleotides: TGTGCCAGCAGGGGTAGCGCTAGCGGGAGTCGGGGGACCCAGTACTTC. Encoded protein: CASRGSASGSRGTQYF.

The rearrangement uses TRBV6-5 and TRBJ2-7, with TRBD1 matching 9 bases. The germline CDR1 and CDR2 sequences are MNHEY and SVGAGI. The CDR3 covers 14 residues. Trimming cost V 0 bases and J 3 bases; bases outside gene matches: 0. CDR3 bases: TGTGCCAGCAGTTACTCGGGACAGGGCTACGAGCAGTACTTC. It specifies CASSYSGQGYEQYF.

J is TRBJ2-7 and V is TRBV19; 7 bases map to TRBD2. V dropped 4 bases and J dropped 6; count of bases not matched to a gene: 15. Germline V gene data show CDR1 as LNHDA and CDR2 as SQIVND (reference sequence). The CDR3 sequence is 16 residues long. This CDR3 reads CASSTPGQRDPGEQYF. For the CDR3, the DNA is TGTGCCAGTAGTACCCCGGGGCAGCGGGACCCGGGCGAGCAGTACTTC.

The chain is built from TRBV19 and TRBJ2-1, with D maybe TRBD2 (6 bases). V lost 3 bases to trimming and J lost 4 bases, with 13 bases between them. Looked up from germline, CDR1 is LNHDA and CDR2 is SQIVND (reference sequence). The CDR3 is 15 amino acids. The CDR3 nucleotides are TGTGCCAGTAGTATTTTGCGGGGAACTTACAATGAGCAGTTCTTC. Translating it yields CASSILRGTYNEQFF.

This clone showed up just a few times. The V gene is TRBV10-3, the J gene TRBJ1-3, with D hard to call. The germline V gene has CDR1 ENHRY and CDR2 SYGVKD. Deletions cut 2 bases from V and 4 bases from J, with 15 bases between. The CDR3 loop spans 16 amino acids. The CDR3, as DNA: TGTGCCATCAGTGAGGTTGATAATCAGAAGGGAAACACCATATATTTT. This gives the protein CAISEVDNQKGNTIYF.

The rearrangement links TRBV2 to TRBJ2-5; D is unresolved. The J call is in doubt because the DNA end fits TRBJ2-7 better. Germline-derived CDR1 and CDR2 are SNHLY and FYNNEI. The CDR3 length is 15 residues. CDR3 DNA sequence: TGTGCCAGCAAGAGCCCCGACTTTAGCTCCTACGAGCAGTACTTC. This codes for CASKSPDFSSYEQYF.

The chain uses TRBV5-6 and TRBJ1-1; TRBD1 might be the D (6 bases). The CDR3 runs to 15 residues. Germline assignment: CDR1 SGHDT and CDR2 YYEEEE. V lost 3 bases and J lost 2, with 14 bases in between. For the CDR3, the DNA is TGTGCCAGCAGCTGGCCCCAGACAGGAAACACTGAAGCTTTCTTT. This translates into CASSWPQTGNTEAFF. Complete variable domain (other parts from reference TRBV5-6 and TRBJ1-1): DAGVTQSPTHLIKTRGQQVTLRCSPKSGHDTVSWYQQALGQGPQFIFQYYEEEERQRGNFPDRFSGHQFPNYSSELNVNALLLGDSALYLCASSWPQTGNTEAFFGQGTRLTVV.

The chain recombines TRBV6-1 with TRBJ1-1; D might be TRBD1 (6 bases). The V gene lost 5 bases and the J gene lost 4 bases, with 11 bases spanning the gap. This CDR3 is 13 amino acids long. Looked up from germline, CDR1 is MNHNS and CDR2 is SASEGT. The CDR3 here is CASSFQGLTEAFF. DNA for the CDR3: TGTGCCAGCAGTTTCCAGGGGCTCACTGAAGCTTTCTTT.

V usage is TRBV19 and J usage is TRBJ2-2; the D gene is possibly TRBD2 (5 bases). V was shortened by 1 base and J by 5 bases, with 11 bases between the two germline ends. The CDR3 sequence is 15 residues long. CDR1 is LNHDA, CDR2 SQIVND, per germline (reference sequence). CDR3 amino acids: CASSIGGSLTGELFF. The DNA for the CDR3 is TGTGCCAGTAGTATAGGAGGGAGTCTAACCGGGGAGCTGTTTTTT.

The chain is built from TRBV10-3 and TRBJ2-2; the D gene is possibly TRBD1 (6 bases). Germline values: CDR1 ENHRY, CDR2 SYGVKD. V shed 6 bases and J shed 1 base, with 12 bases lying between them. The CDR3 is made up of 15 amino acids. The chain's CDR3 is CAISGPQGNTGELFF. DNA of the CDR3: TGTGCCATCAGCGGACCACAGGGGAACACCGGGGAGCTGTTTTTT.

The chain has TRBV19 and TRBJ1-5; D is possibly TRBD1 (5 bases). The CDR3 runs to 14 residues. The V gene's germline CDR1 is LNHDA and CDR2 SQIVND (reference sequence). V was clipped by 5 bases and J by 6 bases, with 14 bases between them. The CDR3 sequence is CASSLIGEVQPQHF. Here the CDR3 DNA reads TGTGCCAGTAGTCTTATAGGGGAGGTTCAGCCCCAGCATTTT.

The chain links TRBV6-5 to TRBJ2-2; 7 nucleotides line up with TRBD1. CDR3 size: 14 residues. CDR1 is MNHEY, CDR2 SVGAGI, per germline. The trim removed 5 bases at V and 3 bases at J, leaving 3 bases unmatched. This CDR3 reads CASSDREHTGELFF. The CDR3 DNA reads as TGTGCCAGCAGTGACAGGGAGCACACCGGGGAGCTGTTTTTT.

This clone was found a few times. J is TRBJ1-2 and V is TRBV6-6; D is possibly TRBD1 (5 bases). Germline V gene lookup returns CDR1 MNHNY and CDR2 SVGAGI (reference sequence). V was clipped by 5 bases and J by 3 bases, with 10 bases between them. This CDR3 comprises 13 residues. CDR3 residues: CASSRDSYYGYTF. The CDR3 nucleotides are TGTGCCAGCAGTCGAGACAGCTACTATGGCTACACCTTC.

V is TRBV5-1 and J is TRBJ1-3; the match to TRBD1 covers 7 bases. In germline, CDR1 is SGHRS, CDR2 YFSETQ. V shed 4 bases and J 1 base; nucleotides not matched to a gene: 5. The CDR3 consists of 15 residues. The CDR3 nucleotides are TGCGCCAGCAGCCCCGGGGGACAGTCTGGAAACACCATATATTTT. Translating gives CASSPGGQSGNTIYF.

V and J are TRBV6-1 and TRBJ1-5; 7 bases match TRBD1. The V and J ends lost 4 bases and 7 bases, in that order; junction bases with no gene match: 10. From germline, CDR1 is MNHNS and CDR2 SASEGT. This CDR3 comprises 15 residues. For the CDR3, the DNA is TGTGCCAGCAGTGGAGGACAGGCTGGGGGGCAGCCCCAGCATTTT. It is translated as CASSGGQAGGQPQHF.

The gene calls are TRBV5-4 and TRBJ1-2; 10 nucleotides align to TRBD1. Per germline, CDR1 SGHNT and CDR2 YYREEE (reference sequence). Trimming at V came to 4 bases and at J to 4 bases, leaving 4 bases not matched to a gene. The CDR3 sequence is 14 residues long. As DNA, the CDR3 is TGTGCCAGCAGCCAGACAGGGGGCGGCTATGGCTACACCTTC. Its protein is CASSQTGGGYGYTF.

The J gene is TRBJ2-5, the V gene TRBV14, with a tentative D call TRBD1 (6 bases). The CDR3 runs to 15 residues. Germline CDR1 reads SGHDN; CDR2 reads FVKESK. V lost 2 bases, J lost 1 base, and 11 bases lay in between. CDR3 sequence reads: CASSQRGYSQETQYF. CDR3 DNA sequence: TGTGCCAGCAGCCAAAGGGGGTATAGCCAAGAGACCCAGTACTTC.

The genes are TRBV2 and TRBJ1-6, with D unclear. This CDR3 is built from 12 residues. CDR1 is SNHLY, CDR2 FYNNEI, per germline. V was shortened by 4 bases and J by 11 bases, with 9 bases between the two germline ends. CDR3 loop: CASSAGYPPLHF. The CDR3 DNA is TGTGCCAGCAGTGCGGGATATCCACCCCTCCACTTT.

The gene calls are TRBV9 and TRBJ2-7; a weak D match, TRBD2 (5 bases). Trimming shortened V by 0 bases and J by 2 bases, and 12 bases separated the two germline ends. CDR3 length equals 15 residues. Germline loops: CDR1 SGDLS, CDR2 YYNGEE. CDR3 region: CASSVGDGNTYEQYF. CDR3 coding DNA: TGTGCCAGCAGCGTAGGAGACGGGAATACCTACGAGCAGTACTTC.

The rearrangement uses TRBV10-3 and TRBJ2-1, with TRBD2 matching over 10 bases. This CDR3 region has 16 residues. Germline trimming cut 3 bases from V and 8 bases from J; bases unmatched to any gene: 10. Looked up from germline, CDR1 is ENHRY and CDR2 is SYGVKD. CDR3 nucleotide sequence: TGTGCCATCAGTGATCCAGCGGGAGGGCCTAAGGATGAGCAGTTCTTC. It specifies CAISDPAGGPKDEQFF.

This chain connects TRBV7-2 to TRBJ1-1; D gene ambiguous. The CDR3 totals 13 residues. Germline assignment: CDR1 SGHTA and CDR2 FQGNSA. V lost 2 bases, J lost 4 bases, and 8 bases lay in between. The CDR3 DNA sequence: TGTGCCAGCAGCTTAATCCAGGCCACTGAAGCTTTCTTT. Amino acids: CASSLIQATEAFF.

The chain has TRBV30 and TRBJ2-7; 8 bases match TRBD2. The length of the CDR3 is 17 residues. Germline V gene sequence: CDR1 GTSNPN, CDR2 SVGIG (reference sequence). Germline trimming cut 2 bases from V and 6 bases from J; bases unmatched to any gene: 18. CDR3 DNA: TGTGCCTGGAGTTCTTATCGCGGCGGGAGGTCGTCTAGCGAGCAGTACTTC. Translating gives CAWSSYRGGRSSSEQYF.

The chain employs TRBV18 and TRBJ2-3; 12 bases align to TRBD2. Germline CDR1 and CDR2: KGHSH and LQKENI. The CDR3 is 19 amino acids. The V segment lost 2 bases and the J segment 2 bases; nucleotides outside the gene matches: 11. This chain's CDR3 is CASSPFLPSGGGPTDTQYF. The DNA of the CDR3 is TGTGCCAGCTCACCATTCCTCCCTAGCGGGGGGGGACCCACAGATACGCAGTATTTT.

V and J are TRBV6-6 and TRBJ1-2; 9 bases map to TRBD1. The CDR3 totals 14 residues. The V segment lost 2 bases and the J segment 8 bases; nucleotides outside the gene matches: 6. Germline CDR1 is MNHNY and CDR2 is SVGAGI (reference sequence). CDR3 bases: TGTGCCAGCAGTTACCGCGACAGGGGGAACGGCTACACCTTC. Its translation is CASSYRDRGNGYTF.

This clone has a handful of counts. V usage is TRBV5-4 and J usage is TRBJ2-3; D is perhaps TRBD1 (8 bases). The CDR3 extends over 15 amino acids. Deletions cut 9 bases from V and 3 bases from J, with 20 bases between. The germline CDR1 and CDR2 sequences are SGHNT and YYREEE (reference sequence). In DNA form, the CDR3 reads TGTGCCATTTCGTCAGGGGGCGGGGGTACAGATACGCAGTATTTT. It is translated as CAISSGGGGTDTQYF.

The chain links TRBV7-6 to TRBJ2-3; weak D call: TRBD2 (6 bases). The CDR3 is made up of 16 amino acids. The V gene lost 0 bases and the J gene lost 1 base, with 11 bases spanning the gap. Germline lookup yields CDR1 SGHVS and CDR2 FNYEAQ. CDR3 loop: CASSLAPGGGTDTQYF. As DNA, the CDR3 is TGTGCCAGCAGCTTAGCCCCCGGGGGAGGCACAGATACGCAGTATTTT.

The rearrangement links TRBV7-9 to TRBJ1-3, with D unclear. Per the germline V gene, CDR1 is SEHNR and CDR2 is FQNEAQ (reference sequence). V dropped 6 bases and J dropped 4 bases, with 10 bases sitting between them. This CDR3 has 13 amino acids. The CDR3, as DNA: TGTGCCAGCAGTACCGCGGGGGGAAACACCATATATTTT. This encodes CASSTAGGNTIYF.